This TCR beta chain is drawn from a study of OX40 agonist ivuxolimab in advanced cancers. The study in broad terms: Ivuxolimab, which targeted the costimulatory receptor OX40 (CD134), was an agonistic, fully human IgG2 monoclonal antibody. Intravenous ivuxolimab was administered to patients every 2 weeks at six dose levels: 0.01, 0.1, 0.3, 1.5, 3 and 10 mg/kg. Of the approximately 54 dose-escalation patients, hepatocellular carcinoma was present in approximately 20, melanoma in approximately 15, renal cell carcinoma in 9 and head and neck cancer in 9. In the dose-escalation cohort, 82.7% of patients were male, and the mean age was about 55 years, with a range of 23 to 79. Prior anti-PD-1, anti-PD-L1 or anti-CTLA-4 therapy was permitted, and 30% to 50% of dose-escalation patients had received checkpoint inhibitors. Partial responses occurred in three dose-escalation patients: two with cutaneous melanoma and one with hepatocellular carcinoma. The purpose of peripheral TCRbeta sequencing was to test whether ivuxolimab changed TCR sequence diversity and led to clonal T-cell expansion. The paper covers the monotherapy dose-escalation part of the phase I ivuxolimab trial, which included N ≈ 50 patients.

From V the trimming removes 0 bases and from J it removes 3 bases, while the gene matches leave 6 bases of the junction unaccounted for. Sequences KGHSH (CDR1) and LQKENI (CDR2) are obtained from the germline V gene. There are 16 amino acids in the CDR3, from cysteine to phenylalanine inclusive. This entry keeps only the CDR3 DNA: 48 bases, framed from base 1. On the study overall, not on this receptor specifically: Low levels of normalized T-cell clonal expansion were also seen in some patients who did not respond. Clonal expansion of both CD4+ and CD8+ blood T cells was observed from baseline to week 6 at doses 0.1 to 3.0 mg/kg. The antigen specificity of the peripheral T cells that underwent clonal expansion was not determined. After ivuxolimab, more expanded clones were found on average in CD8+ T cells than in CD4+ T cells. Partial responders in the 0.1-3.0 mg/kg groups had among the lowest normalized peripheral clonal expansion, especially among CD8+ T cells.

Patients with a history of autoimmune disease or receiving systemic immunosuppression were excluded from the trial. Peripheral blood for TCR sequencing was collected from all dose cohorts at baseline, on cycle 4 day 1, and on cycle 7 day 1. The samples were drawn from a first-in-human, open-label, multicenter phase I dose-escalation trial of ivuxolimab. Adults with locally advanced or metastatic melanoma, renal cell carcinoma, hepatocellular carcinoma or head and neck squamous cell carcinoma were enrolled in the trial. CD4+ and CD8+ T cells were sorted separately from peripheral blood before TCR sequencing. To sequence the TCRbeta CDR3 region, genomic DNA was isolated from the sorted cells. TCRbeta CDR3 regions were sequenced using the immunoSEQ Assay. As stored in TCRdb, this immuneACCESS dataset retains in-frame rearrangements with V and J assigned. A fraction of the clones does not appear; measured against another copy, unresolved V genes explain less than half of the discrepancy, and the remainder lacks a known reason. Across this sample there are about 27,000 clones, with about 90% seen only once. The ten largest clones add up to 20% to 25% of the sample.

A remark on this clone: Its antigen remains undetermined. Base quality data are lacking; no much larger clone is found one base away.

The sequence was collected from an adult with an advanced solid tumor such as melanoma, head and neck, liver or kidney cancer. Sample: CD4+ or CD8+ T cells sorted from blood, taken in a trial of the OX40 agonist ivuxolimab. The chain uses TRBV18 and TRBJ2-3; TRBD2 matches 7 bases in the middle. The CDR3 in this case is CASSPPWEGLTDTQYF. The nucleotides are TGTGCCAGCTCACCACCGTGGGAGGGCCTGACAGATACGCAGTATTTT.